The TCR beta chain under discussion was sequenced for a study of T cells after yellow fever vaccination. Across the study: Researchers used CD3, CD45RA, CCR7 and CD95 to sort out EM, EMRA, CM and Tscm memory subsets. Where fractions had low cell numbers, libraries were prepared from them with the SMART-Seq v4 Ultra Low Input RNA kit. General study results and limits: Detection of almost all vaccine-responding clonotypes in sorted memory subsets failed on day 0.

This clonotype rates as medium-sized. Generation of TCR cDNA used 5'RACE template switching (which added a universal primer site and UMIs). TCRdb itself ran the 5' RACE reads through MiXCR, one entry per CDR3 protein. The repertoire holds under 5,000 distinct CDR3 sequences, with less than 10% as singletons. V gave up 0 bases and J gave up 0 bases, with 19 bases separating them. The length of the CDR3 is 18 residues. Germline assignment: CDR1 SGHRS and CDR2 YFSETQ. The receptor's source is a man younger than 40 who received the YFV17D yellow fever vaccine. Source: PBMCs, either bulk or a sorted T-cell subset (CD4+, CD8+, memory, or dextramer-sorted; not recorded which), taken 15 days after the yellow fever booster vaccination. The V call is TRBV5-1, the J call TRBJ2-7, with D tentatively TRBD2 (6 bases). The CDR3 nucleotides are TGCGCCAGCAGCTTGGCGGAAAGTAGCGGTGTGAGCTCCTACGAGCAGTACTTC. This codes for CASSLAESSGVSSYEQYF.